These 24 T cell receptor beta chains came from one sample sequenced in a study of T cells in Graves' hyperthyroidism and ophthalmopathy. RNA transcripts gave rise to amplified TCR beta CDR3 regions. The primer set for the first-round RT-PCR of the TCR CDR3 was HTBI. Each CDR3 protein is one row after TCRdb ran MiXCR on the multiplex PCR reads. The sample holds roughly 570,000 distinct CDR3 sequences, around 46% seen once. The sequenced material came from peripheral blood or thyroid tissue (not recorded which). These receptors were collected from an adult woman with Graves' disease, either hyperthyroidism or ophthalmopathy (not recorded which).

Remarks on this clonotype: One end of the junction fails to match germline, which may point to a read error. The genes are TRBV5-5 and TRBJ1-3; 11 bases are a match to TRBD1. The CDR3 runs 16 residues. Germline loops: CDR1 SGHKS, CDR2 YYEKEE (reference sequence). This CDR3 reads CASSLFGTGGGNTIYF. The CDR3 coding sequence is TGCGCCAGCAGCTTGTTTGGGACAGGGGGAGGGAACACCATATATTTT.

In its sample, this clonotype was seen a few times. This chain joins TRBV19 and TRBJ1-2, with 7 bases that match TRBD1. Looked up from germline, CDR1 is LNHDA and CDR2 is SQIVND (reference sequence). This CDR3 is built from 12 residues. The trim removed 5 bases at V and 8 bases at J, leaving 5 bases unmatched. In nucleotides, the CDR3 is TGTGCCAGTAGTGGGCCAGGGGGAGGCTACACCTTC. Its protein product is CASSGPGGGYTF. Using reference TRBV19 and TRBJ1-2 for the parts outside the CDR3, the full variable domain is DGGITQSPKYLFRKEGQNVTLSCEQNLNHDAMYWYRQDPGQGLRLIYYSQIVNDFQKGDIAEGYSVSREKKESFPLTVTSAQKNPTAFYLCASSGPGGGYTFGSGTRLTVV.

This clonotype was seen at least ten times. The chain employs TRBV20-1 and TRBJ1-2; a weak D match, TRBD1 (5 bases). The CDR3 is made up of 10 amino acids. The germline V gene encodes CDR1 DFQATT and CDR2 SNEGSKA (reference sequence). V was cut by 7 bases and J by 8 bases, with 11 bases left in between. In DNA, the CDR3 is TGCAGTGGGGGGTTATCCGGCTACACCTTC. Amino acids: CSGGLSGYTF.

This clonotype was recorded many times. The rearrangement uses TRBV19 and TRBJ1-5; the D gene is possibly TRBD1 (6 bases). Trimming cost V 6 bases and J 4 bases, with 16 bases left between them. The CDR3 is made up of 15 amino acids. Per the germline V gene, CDR1 is LNHDA and CDR2 is SQIVND (reference sequence). CDR3 region: CASRWTVQGNQPQHF. CDR3 in DNA: TGTGCCAGTAGATGGACCGTTCAGGGGAATCAGCCCCAGCATTTT. The variable domain in full, with the rest retrieved from reference TRBV19 and TRBJ1-5, is DGGITQSPKYLFRKEGQNVTLSCEQNLNHDAMYWYRQDPGQGLRLIYYSQIVNDFQKGDIAEGYSVSREKKESFPLTVTSAQKNPTAFYLCASRWTVQGNQPQHFGDGTRLSIL.

This clonotype has more than one count but fewer than ten. The chain joins TRBV2 to TRBJ1-6; possibly TRBD1 for D (5 bases). The germline gives CDR1 SNHLY, CDR2 FYNNEI. The ends were cut back, 10 bases at V and 9 bases at J, with 16 bases in the middle. The CDR3 is made up of 13 amino acids. This CDR3 reads CATPRGRGSPLHF. In nucleotides, the CDR3 is TGTGCCACCCCAAGGGGCCGCGGTTCACCCCTCCACTTT. The variable domain in full, completed from reference TRBV2 and TRBJ1-6, reads EPEVTQTPSHQVTQMGQEVILRCVPISNHLYFYWYRQILGQKVEFLVSFYNNEISEKSEIFDDQFSVERPDGSNFTLKIRSTKLEDSAMYFCATPRGRGSPLHFGNGTRLTVT.

This clonotype was observed once. CDR3 bases: TGTGCCAGCAGCGTAGCTCTAGTCAACACCTTC. This codes for CASSVALVNTF. V is TRBV9 and J is TRBJ1-2; the D is unclear. The V end lost 0 bases, the J end lost 12 bases, and 9 bases lay between the germline ends. Germline assignment: CDR1 SGDLS and CDR2 YYNGEE. The CDR3 runs 11 residues.

The chain is built from TRBV7-9 and TRBJ2-7; D is possibly TRBD1 (6 bases). Trimming stripped 6 bases from V and 5 bases from J, with 17 bases between. There are 14 residues in the CDR3. Germline V gene data show CDR1 as SEHNR and CDR2 as FQNEAQ (reference sequence). The CDR3 protein is CASSSFAGADEQYF. The CDR3, as DNA: TGTGCCAGCAGTTCCTTCGCAGGGGCGGACGAGCAGTACTTC.

This clonotype was seen repeatedly, ten times or more. This sequence joins TRBV5-1 and TRBJ2-7; D is perhaps TRBD2 (6 bases). CDR3 length: 15 residues. The germline gives CDR1 SGHRS, CDR2 YFSETQ. The germline V and J ends were trimmed by 1 base and 4 bases, with 15 bases remaining between them. The CDR3 loop reads CASSLTEGPRYEQYF. The CDR3 DNA reads TGCGCCAGCAGCTTGACGGAGGGCCCTCGATACGAGCAGTACTTC.

The chain has TRBV2 and TRBJ2-6; D gene ambiguous. V lost 8 bases to trimming and J lost 4 bases, with 9 bases between them. The germline gives CDR1 SNHLY, CDR2 FYNNEI. The CDR3 totals 13 residues. The CDR3 bases are TGTGCCAGCGTGGGGTTAGGGGCCAACGTCCTGACTTTC. Its protein is CASVGLGANVLTF. The full variable domain, rest sourced from reference TRBV2 and TRBJ2-6, is EPEVTQTPSHQVTQMGQEVILRCVPISNHLYFYWYRQILGQKVEFLVSFYNNEISEKSEIFDDQFSVERPDGSNFTLKIRSTKLEDSAMYFCASVGLGANVLTFGAGSRLTVL.

The chain uses TRBV7-2 and TRBJ2-2; D may be TRBD1 (6 bases). Between the trimmed V and J ends, which lost 5 bases and 0 bases, there was a span of 10 bases. Germline CDR1 and CDR2: SGHTA and FQGNSA. The CDR3 loop spans 15 amino acids. The CDR3 protein is CASSVQGTNTGELFF. CDR3 coding DNA: TGTGCCAGCAGCGTACAGGGTACGAACACCGGGGAGCTGTTTTTT.

Ten or more counts support this clonotype. The chain recombines TRBV20-1 with TRBJ2-7; a weak D match, TRBD2 (5 bases). Between the trimmed V and J ends, which lost 7 bases and 5 bases, there was a span of 18 bases. The CDR3 has 13 residues. The germline gives CDR1 DFQATT, CDR2 SNEGSKA (reference sequence). CDR3 region: CSVTEDISNEQYF. In DNA form, the CDR3 reads TGCAGTGTGACGGAGGATATTAGCAACGAGCAGTACTTC.

As to this clonotype: One end of the junction varies from germline; a read error may be responsible. J is TRBJ2-2 and V is TRBV4-1; 7 positions agree with TRBD1. The CDR3 contains 15 residues. In germline, CDR1 is MGHRA, CDR2 YSYEKL. The CDR3 protein is CASSLRTGITGELFF. In nucleotides, the CDR3 is TGTGCCAGCAGCCTAAGGACAGGCATCACCGGGGAGCTGTTTTTT.

The chain links TRBV10-1 to TRBJ2-5; D is unclear. CDR3 length: 13 amino acids. Looked up from germline, CDR1 is WNHNN and CDR2 is SYGVQD (reference sequence). Trimming removed 3 bases from V and 2 bases from J, with 7 bases in between. The DNA for the CDR3 is TGCGCCAGCAGTGAAATTGGGCAAGAGACCCAGTACTTC. As protein: CASSEIGQETQYF.

This chain's CDR3 is CSVASGRKVYEQYF. The CDR3 DNA reads as TGCAGCGTCGCCAGCGGGAGGAAGGTATACGAGCAGTACTTC. The chain links TRBV29-1 to TRBJ2-7, with 9 bases lining up with TRBD2. Germline trimming cut 6 bases from V and 4 bases from J; bases unmatched to any gene: 10. This CDR3 has 14 residues. Germline V gene sequence: CDR1 SQVTM, CDR2 ANQGSEA.

V gene TRBV12-3 or TRBV12-4 combines with J gene TRBJ1-1, with 7 bases lining up with TRBD1. V lost 5 bases, J lost 1 base, and 7 bases stayed unmatched. The CDR3 is 15 amino acids. The CDR3, as DNA: TGTGCCAGCAGTCCGAACGACAGGGCGAACACTGAAGCTTTCTTT. Protein product: CASSPNDRANTEAFF.

Ten or more counts support this clonotype. This chain connects TRBV3-1 to TRBJ2-7; no firm D call. Per germline, CDR1 LGHDT and CDR2 YNNKEL (reference sequence). The CDR3 extends over 13 amino acids. The ends were cut back, 3 bases at V and 6 bases at J, with 12 bases in the middle. The CDR3 protein is CASSHSPGGEQYF. Here the CDR3 DNA reads TGTGCCAGCAGCCACAGTCCGGGTGGCGAGCAGTACTTC.

The CDR3 spells CASSLPGLSTDTQYF. DNA of the CDR3: TGCGCCAGCAGTCTACCGGGACTAAGCACAGATACGCAGTATTTT. This chain connects TRBV10-2 to TRBJ2-3; 7 nucleotides agree with TRBD2. J gave up 0 bases and V 5 bases, and 5 bases lay outside the gene matches. Germline lookup yields CDR1 WSHSY and CDR2 SAAADI. The CDR3 totals 15 residues.

CDR3 nucleotide sequence: TGTGCCAGCAGCCTCGGGACAGGGTTCGACACTGAAGCTTTCTTT. Residues: CASSLGTGFDTEAFF. This chain connects TRBV7-2 to TRBJ1-1; 9 bases match TRBD1. Germline trimming cut 5 bases from V and 3 bases from J; bases unmatched to any gene: 7. Germline V gene lookup returns CDR1 SGHTA and CDR2 FQGNSA. The CDR3 loop spans 15 amino acids.

This clonotype appeared many times. The V call is TRBV29-1, the J call TRBJ1-5; possible D gene TRBD1, 6 bases. Germline V lookup: CDR1 SQVTM, CDR2 ANQGSEA. CDR3 length equals 18 residues. V lost 6 bases to trimming and J lost 0 bases, with 24 bases between them. CDR3 coding DNA: TGCAGCGTATCAGGGGTAGGACCTCTCATGGCTAGCAATCAGCCCCAGCATTTT. Translation gives CSVSGVGPLMASNQPQHF.

The count of this clonotype is one. This chain connects TRBV5-1 to TRBJ1-1; D is possibly TRBD1 (6 bases). V lost 2 bases and J 3 bases, leaving 11 bases between the germline ends. The CDR3 length is 14 residues. CDR1 is SGHRS and CDR2 is YFSETQ in the germline V gene. The CDR3: CASSLTPGDTEAFF. The CDR3, as DNA: TGCGCCAGCAGCTTAACCCCAGGGGACACTGAAGCTTTCTTT.

Ten or more counts support this clonotype. The chain is built from TRBV6-5 and TRBJ2-7, with 13 bases aligning to TRBD2. The V gene end was trimmed by 6 bases and the J gene end by 10 bases; junction bases not matched to a gene: 6. The CDR3 extends over 13 amino acids. Germline CDR1 and CDR2: MNHEY and SVGAGI. The CDR3 region has the DNA TGTGCCAGCAGCAAAGGACTAGCGGGAGCACAGTACTTC. Its protein is CASSKGLAGAQYF.

A single count supports this clonotype. This chain joins TRBV20-1 and TRBJ2-2; D unresolved. Per the germline V gene, CDR1 is DFQATT and CDR2 is SNEGSKA (reference sequence). V was clipped by 4 bases and J by 6 bases, with 9 bases between them. The CDR3 contains 12 residues. The CDR3, as DNA: TGCAGTGCTAAGGGTTGGGCCGGGGAGCTGTTTTTT. The encoded protein is CSAKGWAGELFF.

This clonotype was recorded a few times. The chain links TRBV6-6 to TRBJ2-6, with D unresolved. V was shortened by 4 bases and J by 5 bases, with 6 bases between the two germline ends. The germline V gene has CDR1 MNHNY and CDR2 SVGAGI (reference sequence). The CDR3 contains 13 residues. CDR3 bases: TGTGCCAGCAGTTCGGGCAGGGCCAACGTCCTGACTTTC. As protein: CASSSGRANVLTF.

This clonotype was detected ten times or more. The chain combines TRBV20-1 with TRBJ2-7; 8 nucleotides align to TRBD2. This CDR3 spans 14 amino acids. Germline V gene data show CDR1 as DFQATT and CDR2 as SNEGSKA (reference sequence). V shed 3 bases, J shed 4 bases, and the junction held 8 bases outside the gene matches. DNA of the CDR3: TGCAGTGCTAGTGTGGGGACTAGAAGTTACGAGCAGTACTTC. Translation: CSASVGTRSYEQYF.